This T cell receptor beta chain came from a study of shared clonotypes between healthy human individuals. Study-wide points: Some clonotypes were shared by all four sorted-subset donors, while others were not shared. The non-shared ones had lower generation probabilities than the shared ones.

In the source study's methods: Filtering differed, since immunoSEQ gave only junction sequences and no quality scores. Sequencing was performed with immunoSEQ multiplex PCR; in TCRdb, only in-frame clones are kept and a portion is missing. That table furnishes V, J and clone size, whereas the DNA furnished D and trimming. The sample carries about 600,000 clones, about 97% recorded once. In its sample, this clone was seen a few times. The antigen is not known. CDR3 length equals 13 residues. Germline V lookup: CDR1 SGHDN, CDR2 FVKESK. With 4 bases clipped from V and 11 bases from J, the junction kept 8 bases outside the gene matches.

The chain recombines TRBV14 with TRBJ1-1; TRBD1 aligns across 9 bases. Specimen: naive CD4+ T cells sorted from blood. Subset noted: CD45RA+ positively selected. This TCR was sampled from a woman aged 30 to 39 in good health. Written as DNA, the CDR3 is TGTGCCAGCAGCCTTCCGGGACAGGGACAGGCTTTCTTT. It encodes CASSLPGQGQAFF.